What follows are 27 T cell receptor beta chains derived from one specimen sequenced in a study of blood T cell repertoires in COVID-19. Sequencing used immunoSEQ multiplex PCR; TCRdb keeps in-frame clones, though not all of them. Of more than 90,000 clones listed, approximately 80% were seen once; the top ten hold roughly 5.6%. Sequencing was performed on peripheral blood. These receptors all come from a man aged 65-85 years with acute or convalescent COVID-19.

This clone has just a few counts. The V gene is TRBV7-9, the J gene TRBJ2-7; TRBD1 aligns across 10 bases. This CDR3 is built from 15 residues. Germline assignment: CDR1 SEHNR and CDR2 FQNEAQ (reference sequence). Trimming removed 1 base from V and 7 bases from J; junction bases left unmatched: 7. CDR3 protein: CASSLGQGAIWEQYF. The CDR3 DNA reads as TGTGCCAGCAGCTTAGGACAGGGGGCCATTTGGGAGCAGTACTTC.

The V and J genes are TRBV6-5 and TRBJ2-3, with D possibly TRBD2 on 5 matching bases. CDR3 length: 16 residues. CDR1 is MNHEY and CDR2 is SVGAGI in the germline V gene. Trimming pared 2 bases from V and 1 base from J, leaving 13 bases between. The CDR3 reads CASSYRLVRGTDTQYF. The DNA for the CDR3 is TGTGCCAGCAGTTACAGGCTCGTGCGGGGCACAGATACGCAGTATTTT.

This rearrangement joins TRBV6-5 to TRBJ2-1; TRBD1 might be the D (6 bases). This CDR3 contains 13 residues. Per germline, CDR1 MNHEY and CDR2 SVGAGI. With 0 bases removed from V and 9 bases from J, the gap between germline ends came to 9 bases. The CDR3 nucleotides are TGTGCCAGCAGTTACTCTGGACAGCGTGAGCAGTTCTTC. Translated, it gives CASSYSGQREQFF.

The chain has TRBV5-5 and TRBJ2-3, with a tentative D call TRBD1 (5 bases). Germline-derived CDR1 and CDR2 are SGHKS and YYEKEE (reference sequence). The CDR3 contains 15 residues. V lost 4 bases to trimming and J lost 3 bases, with 15 bases between them. The CDR3 DNA sequence: TGTGCCAGCAGCCTCCAACAGGTTTCAACAGATACGCAGTATTTT. It codes for CASSLQQVSTDTQYF.

This chain joins TRBV7-9 and TRBJ2-7; 10 bases line up with TRBD1. The J segment lost 2 bases and the V segment lost 5 bases, leaving 6 bases of the junction unmatched. This CDR3 is 15 amino acids long. The germline V gene encodes CDR1 SEHNR and CDR2 FQNEAQ (reference sequence). CDR3 sequence (DNA): TGTGCCAGCAGCACTACCGGGACAGGGGCCTACGAGCAGTACTTC. As protein: CASSTTGTGAYEQYF.

The V call is TRBV3-1 (or the pseudogene TRBV3-2), the J call TRBJ1-4; the D gene is possibly TRBD1 (6 bases). In germline, CDR1 is LGHDT, CDR2 YNNKEL (reference sequence). The germline V and J ends were trimmed by 4 bases and 7 bases, with 19 bases remaining between them. CDR3 length: 16 residues. This CDR3 is CASSRYYRVQGEKLFF. CDR3 DNA sequence: TGTGCCAGCAGCCGGTATTACAGGGTTCAAGGTGAAAAACTGTTTTTT.

J is TRBJ2-7 and V is TRBV18; 11 nucleotides line up with TRBD1. The CDR3 totals 15 residues. Trimming cost V 0 bases and J 5 bases; bases outside gene matches: 3. The germline V gene has CDR1 KGHSH and CDR2 LQKENI. CDR3 sequence reads: CASSPPGDRGNEQYF. CDR3 DNA sequence: TGTGCCAGCTCACCACCGGGGGACAGGGGGAACGAGCAGTACTTC.

The sample holds one count of this clone. The rearrangement joins TRBV5-1 to TRBJ2-2, with D hard to call. Germline V gene data show CDR1 as SGHRS and CDR2 as YFSETQ. CDR3 length equals 13 residues. V lost 4 bases to trimming and J lost 1 base, with 5 bases between them. CDR3 bases: TGCGCCAGCAGCAATCAGAACACCGGGGAGCTGTTTTTT. Protein product: CASSNQNTGELFF.

CDR3 loop: CASSEEGTGQTEAFF. As DNA, the CDR3 is TGTGCCAGCAGTGAAGAGGGGACAGGGCAGACTGAAGCTTTCTTT. The chain combines TRBV2 with TRBJ1-1; 9 bases align to TRBD1. V gave up 1 base and J gave up 5 bases; unmatched junction bases: 5. CDR3 length: 15 amino acids. From germline, CDR1 is SNHLY and CDR2 FYNNEI.

The CDR3 bases are TGTGCCAGCAGCCCCCCCGGGGAGGCAGATACGCAGTATTTT. This sequence encodes CASSPPGEADTQYF. V usage is TRBV7-2 and J usage is TRBJ2-3, with a possible D match to TRBD2 (6 bases). Germline CDR1 is SGHTA and CDR2 is FQGNSA. V was trimmed by 5 bases and J by 4 bases, leaving 13 bases between them. The CDR3 totals 14 residues.

The chain joins TRBV6-2 or TRBV6-3 to TRBJ1-1; 10 bases align to TRBD1. Trimming at V came to 5 bases and at J to 6 bases, leaving 6 bases not matched to a gene. Germline V gene sequence: CDR1 MNHEY, CDR2 SVGEGT. The CDR3 is made up of 14 amino acids. CDR3 bases: TGTGCCAGCAGTGTAGGACAGGGGGAATCTGAAGCTTTCTTT. It yields the protein CASSVGQGESEAFF.

The rearrangement joins TRBV11-2 to TRBJ2-7; 8 nucleotides match TRBD1. The germline V gene has CDR1 SGHAT and CDR2 FQNNGV. This CDR3 region has 14 residues. V lost 5 bases and J lost 1; bases outside the gene matches: 4. The CDR3 coding sequence is TGTGCCAGCAGCACCACAGGGGGGTCCTACGAGCAGTACTTC. Translation: CASSTTGGSYEQYF.

V is TRBV5-6 and J is TRBJ2-7; TRBD1 agrees at 9 bases. V dropped 7 bases and J dropped 0; count of bases not matched to a gene: 11. The germline CDR1 and CDR2 sequences are SGHDT and YYEEEE. This CDR3 comprises 16 residues. CDR3 DNA: TGTGCCAGCGGTTTTCTGGGACAGGGAAACTCCTACGAGCAGTACTTC. Protein sequence: CASGFLGQGNSYEQYF.

The chain combines TRBV11-2 with TRBJ1-3; 7 bases match TRBD1. Trimming took 5 bases from V and 5 from J; bases not matched to a gene: 9. Germline CDR1 and CDR2: SGHAT and FQNNGV. The CDR3 is 15 residues long. The CDR3 spells CASSPLDRNRNTIYF. For the CDR3, the DNA is TGTGCCAGCAGCCCATTGGACAGGAACAGAAACACCATATATTTT.

The chain is built from TRBV6-5 and TRBJ1-2; 7 positions match TRBD1. J was trimmed by 4 bases and V by 4 bases; bases with no gene match: 3. The germline gives CDR1 MNHEY, CDR2 SVGAGI. This CDR3 contains 13 residues. CDR3 in amino acids: CASSSRQGYGYTF. As DNA, the CDR3 is TGTGCCAGCAGTTCCCGACAGGGCTATGGCTACACCTTC.

The table lists this clone with a count of one. V usage is TRBV19 and J usage is TRBJ1-5; D unresolved. V was trimmed by 2 bases and J by 0 bases, leaving 8 bases between them. The CDR3 runs 15 residues. The germline gives CDR1 LNHDA, CDR2 SQIVND (reference sequence). The DNA of the CDR3 is TGTGCCAGTAGTATATTTTTCTCTAGCAATCAGCCCCAGCATTTT. It translates to CASSIFFSSNQPQHF.

CDR3 sequence reads: CASSPRTGTTYEQYF. The CDR3 DNA follows: TGTGCCAGCAGCCCACGGACAGGAACGACCTACGAGCAGTACTTC. The chain couples TRBV7-9 to TRBJ2-7, with 7 bases aligning to TRBD1. With V trimmed by 5 bases and J by 2 bases, 9 bases remained unmatched. Germline V gives CDR1 SEHNR, CDR2 FQNEAQ (reference sequence). The length of the CDR3 is 15 residues.

The V gene is TRBV5-5, the J gene TRBJ2-1; the match to TRBD2 covers 11 bases. Germline loops: CDR1 SGHKS, CDR2 YYEKEE (reference sequence). This CDR3 is built from 15 residues. The J segment lost 3 bases and the V segment lost 4 bases, leaving 3 bases of the junction unmatched. CDR3 sequence: CASSQGLAGYNEQFF. CDR3 nucleotide sequence: TGTGCCAGCAGCCAAGGACTAGCGGGCTACAATGAGCAGTTCTTC.

There are a few counts of this clone. V is TRBV2 and J is TRBJ1-5; D remains unclear. The germline V gene has CDR1 SNHLY and CDR2 FYNNEI. V lost 1 base and J lost 7, with 8 bases in between. The CDR3 is 13 residues long. The CDR3, as DNA: TGTGCCAGCAGTGAAGGACATGGACAGCCCCAGCATTTT. Its translation is CASSEGHGQPQHF.

The chain joins TRBV19 to TRBJ2-3; 7 bases are a match to TRBD1. The CDR3 has 16 residues. The V gene's germline CDR1 is LNHDA and CDR2 SQIVND (reference sequence). Unmatched junction bases numbered 7, after V lost 4 bases and J lost 0 bases. The CDR3 here is CASSSLRGSSTDTQYF. The CDR3 DNA follows: TGTGCCAGTAGTAGCCTCAGGGGGTCGAGCACAGATACGCAGTATTTT.

This chain joins TRBV19 and TRBJ1-6; the D is unclear. V dropped 1 base and J dropped 4 bases, with 2 bases sitting between them. CDR3 length equals 13 residues. CDR1 and CDR2 from the germline V gene are LNHDA and SQIVND (reference sequence). The CDR3 protein is CASSIAYNSPLHF. The CDR3 region has the DNA TGTGCCAGTAGTATAGCATATAATTCACCCCTCCACTTT.

V and J are TRBV9 and TRBJ1-2, with D hard to call. The ends were cut back, 2 bases at V and 2 bases at J, with 13 bases in the middle. CDR3 length: 15 residues. Germline CDR1 SGDLS, CDR2 YYNGEE. CDR3 DNA sequence: TGTGCCAGCAGCGTGTCCATCGCGGGGAACTATGGCTACACCTTC. It specifies CASSVSIAGNYGYTF.

The rearrangement uses TRBV24-1 and TRBJ1-2; D not resolved. CDR3 size: 11 residues. Trimming took off 3 bases at V and 6 bases at J, with 4 bases between the two ends. Germline V gives CDR1 KGHDR, CDR2 SFDVKD. CDR3 nucleotide sequence: TGTGCCACCAGTGATACTCATGGCTACACCTTC. This encodes CATSDTHGYTF.

V and J are TRBV3-1 (or the pseudogene TRBV3-2) and TRBJ1-4; D might be TRBD1 (6 bases). Germline V gene lookup returns CDR1 LGHDT and CDR2 YNNKEL (reference sequence). CDR3 size: 15 residues. V lost 6 bases and J lost 0, with 11 bases in between. The CDR3 bases are TGTGCCAGCAGGCAGGGGTCTGCAACTAATGAAAAACTGTTTTTT. Its protein product is CASRQGSATNEKLFF.

CDR3 in DNA: TGTGCCAGCACCCTAATATGGACAGGGAACACTGAAGCTTTCTTT. Amino acid sequence: CASTLIWTGNTEAFF. V gene TRBV7-2 combines with J gene TRBJ1-1; 7 bases map to TRBD1. Germline V gene lookup returns CDR1 SGHTA and CDR2 FQGNSA. Trimming at V came to 7 bases and at J to 1 base, leaving 9 bases not matched to a gene. CDR3 length: 15 amino acids.

The V and J genes are TRBV10-3 and TRBJ1-2; 8 nucleotides align to TRBD1. Germline V lookup: CDR1 ENHRY, CDR2 SYGVKD. J lost 3 bases, V lost 3 bases, and 3 bases had no gene match. This CDR3 contains 14 residues. This chain's CDR3 is CAISESTGDYGYTF. The CDR3 DNA is TGTGCCATCAGTGAATCGACAGGGGACTATGGCTACACCTTC.

This chain connects TRBV2 to TRBJ2-5; a weak D match, TRBD2 (6 bases). Trimming left V 5 bases short and J 7 bases short, with 11 bases between. This CDR3 contains 12 residues. The germline V gene has CDR1 SNHLY and CDR2 FYNNEI. The CDR3 sequence: CASSWGVGTQYF. The CDR3 coding sequence is TGTGCCAGCAGTTGGGGGGTCGGGACCCAGTACTTC.